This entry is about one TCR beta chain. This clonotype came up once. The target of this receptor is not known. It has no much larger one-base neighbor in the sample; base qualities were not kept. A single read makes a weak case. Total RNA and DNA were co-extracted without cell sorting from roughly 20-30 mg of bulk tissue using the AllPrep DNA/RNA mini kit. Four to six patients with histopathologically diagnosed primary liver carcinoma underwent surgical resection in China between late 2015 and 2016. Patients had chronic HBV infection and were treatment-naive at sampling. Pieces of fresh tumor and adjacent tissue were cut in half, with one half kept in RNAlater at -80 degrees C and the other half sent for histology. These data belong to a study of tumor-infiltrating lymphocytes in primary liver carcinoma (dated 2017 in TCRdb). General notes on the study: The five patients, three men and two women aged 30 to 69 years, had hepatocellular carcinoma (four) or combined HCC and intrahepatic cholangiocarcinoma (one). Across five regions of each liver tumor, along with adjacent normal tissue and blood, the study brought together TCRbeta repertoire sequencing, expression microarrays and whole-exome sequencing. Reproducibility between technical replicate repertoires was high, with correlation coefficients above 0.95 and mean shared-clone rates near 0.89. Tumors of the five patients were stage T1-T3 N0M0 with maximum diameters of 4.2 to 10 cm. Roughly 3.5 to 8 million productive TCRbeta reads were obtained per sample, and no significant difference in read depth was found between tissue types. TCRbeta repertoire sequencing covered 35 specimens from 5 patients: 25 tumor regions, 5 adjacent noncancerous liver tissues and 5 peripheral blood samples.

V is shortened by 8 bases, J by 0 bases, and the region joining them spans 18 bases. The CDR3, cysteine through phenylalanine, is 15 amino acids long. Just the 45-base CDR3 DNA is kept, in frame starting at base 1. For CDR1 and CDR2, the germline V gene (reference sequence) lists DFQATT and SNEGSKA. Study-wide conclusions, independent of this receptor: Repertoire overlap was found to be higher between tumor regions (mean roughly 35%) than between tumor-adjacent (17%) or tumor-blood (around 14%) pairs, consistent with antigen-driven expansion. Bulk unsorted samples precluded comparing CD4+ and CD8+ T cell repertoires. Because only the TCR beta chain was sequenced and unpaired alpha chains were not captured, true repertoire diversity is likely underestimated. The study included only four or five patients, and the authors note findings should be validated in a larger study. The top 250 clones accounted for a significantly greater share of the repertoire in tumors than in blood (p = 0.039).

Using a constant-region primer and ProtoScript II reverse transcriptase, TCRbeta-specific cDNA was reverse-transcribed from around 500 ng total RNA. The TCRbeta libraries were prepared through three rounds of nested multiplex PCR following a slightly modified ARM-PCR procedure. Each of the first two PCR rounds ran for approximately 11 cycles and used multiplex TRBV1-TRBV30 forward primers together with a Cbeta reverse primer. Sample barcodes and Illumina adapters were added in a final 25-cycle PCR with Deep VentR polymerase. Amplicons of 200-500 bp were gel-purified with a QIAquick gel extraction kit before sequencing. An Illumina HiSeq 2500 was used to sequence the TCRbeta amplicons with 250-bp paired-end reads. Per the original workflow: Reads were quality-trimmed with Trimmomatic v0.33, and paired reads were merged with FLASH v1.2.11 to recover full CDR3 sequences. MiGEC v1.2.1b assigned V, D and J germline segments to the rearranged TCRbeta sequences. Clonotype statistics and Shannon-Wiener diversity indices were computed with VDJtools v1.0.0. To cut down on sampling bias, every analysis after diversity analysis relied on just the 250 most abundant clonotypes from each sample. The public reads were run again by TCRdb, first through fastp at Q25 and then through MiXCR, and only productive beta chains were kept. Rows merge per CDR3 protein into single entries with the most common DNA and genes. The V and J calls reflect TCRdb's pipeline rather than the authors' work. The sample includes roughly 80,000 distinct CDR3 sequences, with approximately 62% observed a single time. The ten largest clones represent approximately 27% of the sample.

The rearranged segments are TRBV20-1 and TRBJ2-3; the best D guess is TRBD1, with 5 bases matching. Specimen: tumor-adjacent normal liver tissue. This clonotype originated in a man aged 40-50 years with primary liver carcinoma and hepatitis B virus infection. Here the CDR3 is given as CSCRMGRISTDTQYF. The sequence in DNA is TGCAGTTGCAGGATGGGGCGGATAAGCACAGATACGCAGTATTTT.